The 5 T cell receptor beta chains below come from one sample, sequenced in a study of cytomegalovirus exposure and HLA in healthy donors. PCR employed 60 Vbeta and 13 Jbeta primers. Only in-frame clones appear in the TCRdb table, and some are missing; sequencing was by immunoSEQ multiplex PCR. The sample contains about 160,000 clones, roughly 71% of which appear only once. The sequencing sample was made of PBMCs. All receptors come from a woman between 45 and 60 years old in good health and CMV-seropositive.

The chain combines TRBV20-1 with TRBJ1-4, with D possibly TRBD1 on 5 matching bases. This CDR3 region has 11 residues. Trimming stripped 5 bases from V and 5 bases from J, with 6 bases between. Germline assignment: CDR1 DFQATT and CDR2 SNEGSKA (reference sequence). The CDR3 loop is CSARGNEKLFF. For the CDR3, the DNA is TGCAGTGCTCGGGGGAATGAAAAACTGTTTTTT.

The chain carries TRBV2 and TRBJ1-2, with TRBD1 matching over 7 bases. The CDR3 extends over 14 amino acids. Losses at the gene ends were 4 bases for V and 1 base for J; bases not matched to a gene: 3. Germline CDR1 reads SNHLY; CDR2 reads FYNNEI. The CDR3 sequence: CASSAQGFNYGYTF. CDR3 coding DNA: TGTGCCAGCAGTGCACAGGGGTTTAACTATGGCTACACCTTC.

The chain is built from TRBV5-4 and TRBJ2-1, with 9 bases identical to TRBD2. V shed 0 bases, J shed 2 bases, and the junction held 6 bases outside the gene matches. The CDR3 is 17 amino acids. Germline V lookup: CDR1 SGHNT, CDR2 YYREEE (reference sequence). The CDR3 spells CASSLDARGGTYNEQFF. CDR3 bases: TGTGCCAGCAGCTTGGATGCGCGGGGGGGTACCTACAATGAGCAGTTCTTC.

This clone turned up a few times. The chain couples TRBV5-1 to TRBJ1-1, with 8 nucleotides matching TRBD1. The CDR3 totals 16 residues. Germline-derived CDR1 and CDR2 are SGHRS and YFSETQ. Trimming cost V 2 bases and J 4 bases; bases outside gene matches: 10. The CDR3 DNA follows: TGCGCCAGCAGCTTAGATGGACAGGGAGGTGTCACTGAAGCTTTCTTT. Translating gives CASSLDGQGGVTEAFF.

This clone was picked up one time. The DNA for the CDR3 is TGTGCCAGCTCACCACCAAAGACAGGGGGCCCGAACACTGAAGCTTTCTTT. This gives the protein CASSPPKTGGPNTEAFF. The chain has TRBV18 and TRBJ1-1; 10 bases align to TRBD1. CDR1 and CDR2 (germline): KGHSH, LQKENI. V was pared by 0 bases and J by 1 base, with 5 bases of the junction left unmatched. The CDR3 runs 17 residues.